This TCR beta chain emerged from a study of blood T cells in healthy people across ages. Germline lookup yields CDR1 MNHNY and CDR2 SVGAGI (reference sequence). The CDR3 runs to 12 residues. V shed 7 bases and J 9 bases; nucleotides not matched to a gene: 8. Each sample had at least 6 million PBMCs isolated. Primers used in a second PCR of about 6 to 12 cycles were a sample-barcoded 5' primer and a J-beta primer mix. MiXCR, run by TCRdb on the 5' RACE reads, gives a single entry per CDR3 protein. This table has about 1 million distinct CDR3 sequences, over 35% appearing once. To note about this clonotype: Its matching antigen is unknown.

General study points: More naive CD4+ cells and higher diversity marked long-lived donors relative to aged donors.

The TCR originated in a woman in her fifties or sixties in good health. Sequences were obtained from blood. The chain has TRBV6-6 and TRBJ1-1; TRBD1 matches 7 bases. In nucleotides, the CDR3 is TGTGCCAGCATATCACAGGGGAGACAAGCTTTCTTT. Its translation: CASISQGRQAFF.